This TCR beta chain was found in a study of cytomegalovirus exposure and HLA in healthy donors. This clone appeared once. The junction differs from germline at one of its ends, possibly a read error. PCR involved 60 Vbeta and 13 Jbeta primers. Sequencing used immunoSEQ multiplex PCR; TCRdb keeps in-frame clones, though not all of them. The table records about 180,000 clones, about four fifths of them present only once. Looked up from germline, CDR1 is LNHDA and CDR2 is SQIVND (reference sequence). The CDR3 loop spans 15 amino acids. Sequenced material: PBMCs. The gene calls are TRBV19 and TRBJ1-2, with a tentative D call TRBD1 (6 bases). The source is a woman between 45 and 65 years old in good health and CMV-seronegative. DNA for the CDR3: TGTGCCAGTAGGGACCTGGGGGGGCATAACTTTGGCTACACCTTC. This translates into CASRDLGGHNFGYTF.